This T cell receptor (beta chain) stems from a study of blood T cell repertoires in COVID-19. This clone was seen just once. The repertoire was sequenced with immunoSEQ multiplex PCR; TCRdb's copy has only in-frame clones and lacks some. Of around 100,000 clones detected, approximately 81% appear once; the ten largest clones hold around 13%. The CDR3 consists of 14 residues. From germline, CDR1 is MGHRA and CDR2 YSYEKL. Trimming removed 0 bases from V and 17 bases from J, with 19 bases in between. The specimen sequenced was peripheral blood. The chain has TRBV4-1 and TRBJ1-4; D not certain. This TCR was sampled from a human donor in a cohort sampled during active COVID-19. The CDR3 nucleotides read TGCGCCAGCAGCCAAGATTTAGGGAGGCCGGACGTCTTTTTT. It encodes CASSQDLGRPDVFF.